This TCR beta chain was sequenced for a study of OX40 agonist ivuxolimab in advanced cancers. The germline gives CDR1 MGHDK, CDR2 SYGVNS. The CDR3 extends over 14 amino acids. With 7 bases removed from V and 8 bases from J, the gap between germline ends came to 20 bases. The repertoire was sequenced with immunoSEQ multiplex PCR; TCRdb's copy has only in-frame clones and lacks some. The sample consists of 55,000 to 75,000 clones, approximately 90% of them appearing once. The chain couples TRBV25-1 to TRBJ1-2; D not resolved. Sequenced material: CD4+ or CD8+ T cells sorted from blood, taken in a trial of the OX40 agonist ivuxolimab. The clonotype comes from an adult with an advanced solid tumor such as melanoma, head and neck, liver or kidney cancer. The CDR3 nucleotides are TGTGCCAGCACGAGTAAGGACGGCCCGGAGGGCTACACCTTC. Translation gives CASTSKDGPEGYTF.